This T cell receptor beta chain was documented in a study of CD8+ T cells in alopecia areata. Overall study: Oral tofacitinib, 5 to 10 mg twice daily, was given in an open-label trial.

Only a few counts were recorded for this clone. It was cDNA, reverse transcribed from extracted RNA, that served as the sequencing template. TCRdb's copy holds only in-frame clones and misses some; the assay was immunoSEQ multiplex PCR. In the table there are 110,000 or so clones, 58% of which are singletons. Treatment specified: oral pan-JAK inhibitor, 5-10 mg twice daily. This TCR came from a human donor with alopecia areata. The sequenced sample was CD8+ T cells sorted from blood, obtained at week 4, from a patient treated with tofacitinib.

Here the CDR3 reads CSVVGGNQPTYEQYF. Written as DNA, the CDR3 is TGCAGCGTTGTAGGCGGGAACCAGCCCACCTACGAGCAGTACTTC. This chain uses TRBV29-1 with TRBJ2-7; a weak D match, TRBD2 (6 bases). Looked up from germline, CDR1 is SQVTM and CDR2 is ANQGSEA. The CDR3 sequence is 15 residues long. The V and J ends lost 4 bases and 2 bases respectively, with 18 bases between them.